This T cell receptor beta chain appears in the sequencing data of a study of T-cell reconstitution after alpha-beta-depleted transplantation in children. The CDR3 extends over 12 amino acids. Germline V gene data show CDR1 as LNHDA and CDR2 as SQIVND (reference sequence). The TCRbeta library was prepared with unique molecular identifiers. TCRdb called the PCR reads again in MiXCR, with one record for every CDR3 protein. The data hold over 200,000 distinct CDR3 sequences, with under 9.5% observed a single time. This clonotype has a handful of counts. The origin of this receptor is a human donor who donated a stem cell graft to a child with acute lymphoblastic leukemia. The chain has TRBV19 and TRBJ2-7, with 7 bases lining up with TRBD2. This material consisted of PBMCs from the stem cell graft donor, taken from the stem cell graft. The CDR3 protein is CATSVSSYEQYF. Here the CDR3 DNA reads TGTGCAACTAGCGTAAGCTCCTACGAGCAGTACTTC.